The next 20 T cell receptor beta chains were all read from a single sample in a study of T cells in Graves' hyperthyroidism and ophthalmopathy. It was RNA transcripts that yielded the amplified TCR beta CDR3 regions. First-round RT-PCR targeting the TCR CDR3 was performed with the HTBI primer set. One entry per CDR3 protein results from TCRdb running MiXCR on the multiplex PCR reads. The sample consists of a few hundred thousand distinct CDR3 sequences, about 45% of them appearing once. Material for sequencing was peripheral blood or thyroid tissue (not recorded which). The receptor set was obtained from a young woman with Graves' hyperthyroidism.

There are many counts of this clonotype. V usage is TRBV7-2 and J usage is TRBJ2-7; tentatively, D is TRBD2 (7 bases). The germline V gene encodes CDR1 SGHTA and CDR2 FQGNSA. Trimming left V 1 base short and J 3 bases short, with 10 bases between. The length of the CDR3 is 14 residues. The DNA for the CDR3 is TGTGCCAGCAGCTTAGGGGGAGGGGGCTACGAGCAGTACTTC. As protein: CASSLGGGGYEQYF.

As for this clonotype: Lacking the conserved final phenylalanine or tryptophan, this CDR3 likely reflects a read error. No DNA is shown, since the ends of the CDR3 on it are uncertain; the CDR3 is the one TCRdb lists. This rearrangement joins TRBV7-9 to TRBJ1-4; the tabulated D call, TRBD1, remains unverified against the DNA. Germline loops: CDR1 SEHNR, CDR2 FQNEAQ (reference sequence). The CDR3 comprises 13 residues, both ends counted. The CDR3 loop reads CASSSVGDRGPSY.

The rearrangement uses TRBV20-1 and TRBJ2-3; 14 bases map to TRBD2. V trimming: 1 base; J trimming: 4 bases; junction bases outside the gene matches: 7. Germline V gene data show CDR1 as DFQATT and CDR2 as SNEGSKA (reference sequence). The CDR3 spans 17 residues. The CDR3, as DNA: TGCAGTGCTAGAGTCCCGGGACTAGCGGGAGCTGCAGATACGCAGTATTTT. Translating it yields CSARVPGLAGAADTQYF.

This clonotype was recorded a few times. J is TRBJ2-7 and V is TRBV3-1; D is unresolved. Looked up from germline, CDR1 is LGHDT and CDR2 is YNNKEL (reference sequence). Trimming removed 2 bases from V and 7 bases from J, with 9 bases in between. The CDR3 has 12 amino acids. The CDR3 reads CASSQMSREQYF. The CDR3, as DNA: TGTGCCAGCAGCCAAATGTCTCGAGAGCAGTACTTC.

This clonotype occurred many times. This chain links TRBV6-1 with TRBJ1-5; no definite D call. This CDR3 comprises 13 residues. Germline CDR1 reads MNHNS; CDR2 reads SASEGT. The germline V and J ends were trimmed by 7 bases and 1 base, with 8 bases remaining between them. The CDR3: CASTERSNQPQHF. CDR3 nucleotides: TGTGCCAGCACCGAACGGAGCAATCAGCCCCAGCATTTT.

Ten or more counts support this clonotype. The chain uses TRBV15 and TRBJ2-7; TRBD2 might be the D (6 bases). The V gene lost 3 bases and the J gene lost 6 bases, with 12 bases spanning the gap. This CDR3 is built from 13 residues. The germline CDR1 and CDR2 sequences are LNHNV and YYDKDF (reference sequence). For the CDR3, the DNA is TGTGCCACCAGCAGTCGACTAGTACCCGAGCAGTACTTC. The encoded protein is CATSSRLVPEQYF.

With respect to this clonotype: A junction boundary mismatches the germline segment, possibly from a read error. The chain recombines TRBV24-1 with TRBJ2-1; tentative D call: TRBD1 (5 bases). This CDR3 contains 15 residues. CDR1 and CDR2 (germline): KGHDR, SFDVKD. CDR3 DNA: TGTGCCACCAGTGATTTTTCAGGGATCGACAATGAGCGGTTCTTC. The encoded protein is CATSDFSGIDNERFF.

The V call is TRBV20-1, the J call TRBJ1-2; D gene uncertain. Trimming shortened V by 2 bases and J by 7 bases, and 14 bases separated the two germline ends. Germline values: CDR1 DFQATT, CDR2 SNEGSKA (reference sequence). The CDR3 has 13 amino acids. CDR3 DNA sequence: TGCAGTGCTAGAAGAGGACTAGCGGGTGGCTACACCTTC. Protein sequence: CSARRGLAGGYTF.

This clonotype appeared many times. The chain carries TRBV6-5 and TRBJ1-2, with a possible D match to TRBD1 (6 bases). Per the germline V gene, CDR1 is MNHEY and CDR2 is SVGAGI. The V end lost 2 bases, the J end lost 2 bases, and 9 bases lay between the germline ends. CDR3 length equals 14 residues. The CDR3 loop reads CASSYRTENYGYTF. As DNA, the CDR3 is TGTGCCAGCAGTTACAGGACAGAGAACTATGGCTACACCTTC.

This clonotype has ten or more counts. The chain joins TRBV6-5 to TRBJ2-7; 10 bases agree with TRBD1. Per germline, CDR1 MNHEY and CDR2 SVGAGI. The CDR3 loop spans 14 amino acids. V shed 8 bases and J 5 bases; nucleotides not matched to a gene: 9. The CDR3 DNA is TGTGCCAGCGCACCCGGGACAGGGGTCGACGAGCAGTACTTC. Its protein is CASAPGTGVDEQYF.

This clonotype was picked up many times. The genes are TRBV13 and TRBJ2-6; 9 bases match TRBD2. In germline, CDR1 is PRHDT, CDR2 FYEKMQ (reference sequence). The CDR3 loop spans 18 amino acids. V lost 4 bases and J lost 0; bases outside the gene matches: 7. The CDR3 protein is CASSSLSSGSSGANVLTF. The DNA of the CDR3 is TGTGCCAGCAGCTCCCTGAGTAGCGGGAGCTCTGGGGCCAACGTCCTGACTTTC.

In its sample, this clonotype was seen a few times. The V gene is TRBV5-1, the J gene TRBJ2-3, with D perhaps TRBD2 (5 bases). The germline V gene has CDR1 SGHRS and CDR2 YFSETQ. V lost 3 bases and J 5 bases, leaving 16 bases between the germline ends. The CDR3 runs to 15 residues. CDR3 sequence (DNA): TGCGCCAGCAGCTCACCAACTCACCGGGAAGATACGCAGTATTTT. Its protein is CASSSPTHREDTQYF.

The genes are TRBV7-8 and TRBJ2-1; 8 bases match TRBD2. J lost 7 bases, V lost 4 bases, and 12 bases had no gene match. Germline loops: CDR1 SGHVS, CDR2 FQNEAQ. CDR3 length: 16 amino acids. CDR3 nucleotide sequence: TGTGCCAGCAGCTATCAGTGGCTAGCGGGCCCGAATGAGCAGTTCTTC. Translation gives CASSYQWLAGPNEQFF.

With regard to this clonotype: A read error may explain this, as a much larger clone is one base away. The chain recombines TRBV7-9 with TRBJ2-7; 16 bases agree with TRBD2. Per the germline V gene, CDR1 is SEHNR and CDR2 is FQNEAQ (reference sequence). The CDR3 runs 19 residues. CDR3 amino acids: CVSSSEPGTSGRVTYEQYF. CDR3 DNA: TGTGTCAGCAGCTCAGAACCCGGGACTAGCGGGAGGGTGACCTACGAGCAGTACTTC.

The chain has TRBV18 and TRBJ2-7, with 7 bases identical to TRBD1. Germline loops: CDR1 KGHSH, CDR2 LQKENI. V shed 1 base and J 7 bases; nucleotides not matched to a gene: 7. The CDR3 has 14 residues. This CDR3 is CASSPQTGTVEQYF. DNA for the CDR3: TGTGCCAGCTCACCACAGACCGGGACAGTAGAGCAGTACTTC.

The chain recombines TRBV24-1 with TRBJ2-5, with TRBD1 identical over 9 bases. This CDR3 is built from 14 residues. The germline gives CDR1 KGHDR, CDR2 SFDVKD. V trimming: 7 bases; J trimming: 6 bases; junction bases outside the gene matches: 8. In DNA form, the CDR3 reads TGTGCCACCAGACCCGGGACAGGGCGACAGACCCAGTACTTC. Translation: CATRPGTGRQTQYF.

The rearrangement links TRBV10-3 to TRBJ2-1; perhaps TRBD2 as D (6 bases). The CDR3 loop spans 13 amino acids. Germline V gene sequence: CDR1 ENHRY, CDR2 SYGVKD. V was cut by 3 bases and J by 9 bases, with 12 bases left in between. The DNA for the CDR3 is TGTGCCATCAGTGATGAGGAGGGAGGTGAGCAGTTCTTC. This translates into CAISDEEGGEQFF.

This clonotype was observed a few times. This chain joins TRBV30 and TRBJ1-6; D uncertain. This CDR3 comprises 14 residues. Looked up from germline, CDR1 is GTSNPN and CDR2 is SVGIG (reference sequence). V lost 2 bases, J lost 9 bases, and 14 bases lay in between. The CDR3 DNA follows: TGTGCCTGGAGTCTTCAGGTTATGATTTCACCCCTCCACTTT. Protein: CAWSLQVMISPLHF.

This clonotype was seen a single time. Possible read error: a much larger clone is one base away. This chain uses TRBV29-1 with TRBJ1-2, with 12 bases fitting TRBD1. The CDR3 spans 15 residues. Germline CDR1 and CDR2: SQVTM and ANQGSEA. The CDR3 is CSVEKRDRGPYCYTF. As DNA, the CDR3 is TGCAGCGTTGAAAAAAGGGACAGGGGGCCCTATTGCTACACCTTC.

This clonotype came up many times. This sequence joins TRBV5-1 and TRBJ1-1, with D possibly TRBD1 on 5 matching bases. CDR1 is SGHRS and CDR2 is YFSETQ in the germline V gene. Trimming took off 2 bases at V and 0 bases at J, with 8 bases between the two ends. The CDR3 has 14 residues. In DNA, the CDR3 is TGCGCCAGCAGCTTTGGGACGGTGAACACTGAAGCTTTCTTT. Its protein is CASSFGTVNTEAFF.